A selection of T cell receptor beta chains follows, all from one sample in a study of blood T cell repertoires in COVID-19. Measured with immunoSEQ multiplex PCR; TCRdb has only the in-frame clones, and not every one. The sample lists hundreds of thousands of clones, about 87% seen once, with under 0.3% in the top ten. The specimen was peripheral blood. Receptors were obtained from a woman under 30 with acute or convalescent COVID-19. CDR3s include the opening cysteine and the closing phenylalanine or tryptophan. The D gene is left open where the match is weak. The listing skips clone size in some rows; elsewhere it reads once, few, many or a size class.

NA	TRBV5-1	TRBJ1-2	NA	CASSPREGSYGYTF	TGCGCCAGCAGCCCCCGGGAGGGTAGCTATGGCTACACCTTC
once	TRBV19	TRBJ1-1	NA	CASSPRSVMNTEAFF	TGTGCCAGTAGTCCCCGCTCGGTCATGAACACTGAAGCTTTCTTT
NA	TRBV21-1	TRBJ2-2	NA	CASSKEGDRGHGTGELFF	TGTGCCAGCAGCAAAGAGGGCGACAGGGGGCATGGTACCGGGGAGCTGTTTTTT
NA	TRBV7-2	TRBJ2-7	TRBD2	CASSSLDPSGDPRRYF	TGTGCCAGCAGCTCACTGGACCCTAGCGGTGACCCTCGGCGGTACTTC
NA	TRBV24-1	TRBJ2-5	TRBD1	CATSDRTGGKETQYF	TGTGCCACCAGTGACCGGACAGGGGGAAAGGAGACCCAGTACTTC
NA	TRBV4-2	TRBJ1-6	NA	CASSQDEEGGSPLHF	TGTGCCAGCAGCCAAGATGAGGAGGGTGGGTCACCCCTCCACTTT
NA	TRBV7-9	TRBJ1-2	NA	CASSAELIIYGYTF	TGTGCCAGCAGCGCGGAGCTTATTATCTATGGCTACACCTTC
NA	TRBV19	TRBJ1-3	NA	CATAGGREPGNTIYF	TGTGCCACCGCGGGGGGCAGAGAACCTGGAAACACCATATATTTT
NA	TRBV28	TRBJ1-6	TRBD1	CASSLDRGRVNSPLHF	TGTGCCAGCAGCCTGGACAGGGGGAGAGTTAATTCACCCCTCCACTTT
NA	TRBV24-1	TRBJ1-5	TRBD1	CATSERGQGDQPQHF	TGTGCCACCAGTGAACGTGGACAGGGCGATCAGCCCCAGCATTTT
NA	TRBV30	TRBJ1-1	NA	CAWSDSVSGTEAFF	TGTGCCTGGAGTGACTCCGTCTCCGGGACTGAAGCTTTCTTT
NA	TRBV9	TRBJ1-4	NA	CASSVGSDNEKLFF	TGTGCCAGCAGCGTGGGGAGCGATAATGAAAAACTGTTTTTT
NA	TRBV24-1	TRBJ1-2	NA	CATSGAGNYGYTF	TGTGCCACCAGTGGTGCAGGGAACTATGGCTACACCTTC
NA	TRBV7-8	TRBJ1-2	NA	CASSHLSDSNYGYTF	TGTGCCAGCAGCCACCTCTCTGACAGTAACTATGGCTACACCTTC
NA	TRBV4-1	TRBJ1-1	TRBD1	CASSQAGTGRTNTEAFF	TGCGCCAGCAGCCAAGCTGGGACAGGGCGCACGAACACTGAAGCTTTCTTT
NA	TRBV6-5	TRBJ1-3	NA	CASSYHTYDTIYF	TGTGCCAGCAGTTACCACACGTATGACACCATATATTTT
NA	TRBV6-1	TRBJ2-7	NA	CASSEGGAYEQYF	TGTGCCAGCAGTGAAGGGGGGGCCTACGAGCAGTACTTC
NA	TRBV6-1	TRBJ2-7	NA	CASSEIGAVEYF	TGTGCCAGCAGTGAAATTGGGGCGGTGGAGTACTTC
NA	TRBV7-9	TRBJ1-2	NA	CASSLDQGHNYGYTF	TGTGCCAGCAGCTTAGATCAGGGTCATAACTATGGCTACACCTTC
NA	TRBV19	TRBJ1-1	NA	CASSIEWTVGPNTEAFF	TGTGCCAGTAGTATAGAGTGGACAGTGGGGCCGAACACTGAAGCTTTCTTT